Shown below are 22 T cell receptor beta chains from a single sample sequenced in a study of blood T cell repertoires in COVID-19. Assay: immunoSEQ multiplex PCR; the TCRdb copy retains only in-frame clones and omits some. The sample consists of 200,000 to 250,000 clones, more than 85% of them appearing once. Sequencing was performed on peripheral blood. These receptor sequences come from a woman aged 70-85 years with active or convalescent COVID-19.

The chain couples TRBV27 to TRBJ1-4; TRBD1 agrees at 8 bases. The germline V gene has CDR1 MNHEY and CDR2 SMNVEV (reference sequence). The CDR3 totals 14 residues. The ends lost 6 bases at V and 8 bases at J; junction bases unmatched: 8. CDR3 in amino acids: CASSDTGGREKLFF. CDR3 nucleotides: TGTGCCAGCAGCGATACAGGGGGGAGGGAAAAACTGTTTTTT.

The rearrangement links TRBV7-2 to TRBJ2-7; D might be TRBD2 (6 bases). The ends were cut back, 5 bases at V and 3 bases at J, with 14 bases in the middle. CDR1 and CDR2 from the germline V gene are SGHTA and FQGNSA. The CDR3 totals 14 residues. The CDR3 DNA reads TGTGCCAGCAGCCCCCCCGCCGGGGGCTACGAGCAGTACTTC. Amino acid sequence: CASSPPAGGYEQYF.

The rearrangement links TRBV5-1 to TRBJ1-4; D not certain. V lost 4 bases and J 4 bases, leaving 14 bases between the germline ends. The germline gives CDR1 SGHRS, CDR2 YFSETQ. This CDR3 is built from 15 residues. The CDR3 DNA reads as TGCGCCAGCAGCCGCCAATACAACTATAATGAAAAACTGTTTTTT. It encodes CASSRQYNYNEKLFF. Based on the CDR3 plus reference TRBV5-1 and TRBJ1-4, the full variable domain is KAGVTQTPRYLIKTRGQQVTLSCSPISGHRSVSWYQQTPGQGLQFLFEYFSETQRNKGNFPGRFSGRQFSNSRSEMNVSTLELGDSALYLCASSRQYNYNEKLFFGSGTQLSVL.

The chain has TRBV18 and TRBJ1-3; TRBD1 aligns across 7 bases. CDR1 and CDR2 (germline): KGHSH, LQKENI. J lost 0 bases, V lost 2 bases, and 4 bases had no gene match. The CDR3 contains 16 residues. The CDR3 spells CASSPGQVRSGNTIYF. The CDR3, as DNA: TGTGCCAGCTCACCAGGACAGGTTCGCTCTGGAAACACCATATATTTT.

The chain couples TRBV6-2 or TRBV6-3 to TRBJ1-1; D unresolved. The CDR3 totals 15 residues. Germline CDR1 reads MNHEY; CDR2 reads SVGEGT. Trimming left V 3 bases short and J 4 bases short, with 15 bases between. The CDR3 DNA reads as TGTGCCAGCAGTTATTGGGTCGGAGGTGGCACTGAAGCTTTCTTT. Translated, it gives CASSYWVGGGTEAFF.

This clone came up a few times. The chain joins TRBV28 to TRBJ1-2, with D perhaps matching TRBD1 (6 bases). The CDR3 sequence is 14 residues long. Germline values: CDR1 MDHEN, CDR2 SYDVKM. With 5 bases removed from V and 4 bases from J, the gap between germline ends came to 14 bases. The CDR3 sequence is CASSRGRGSYGYTF. The CDR3 DNA reads as TGTGCCAGCAGTCGCGGGAGGGGGTCCTATGGCTACACCTTC.

The rearrangement joins TRBV18 to TRBJ1-5; no clear D. The length of the CDR3 is 15 residues. Germline values: CDR1 KGHSH, CDR2 LQKENI. Trimming cost V 2 bases and J 4 bases, with 12 bases left between them. The CDR3 nucleotides are TGTGCCAGCTCACCAACTCAGCCGCGGAATCAGCCCCAGCATTTT. Protein sequence: CASSPTQPRNQPQHF.

J is TRBJ1-1 and V is TRBV15; 7 bases align to TRBD1. CDR1 and CDR2 (germline): LNHNV, YYDKDF (reference sequence). The CDR3 loop spans 20 amino acids. Losses at the gene ends were 2 bases for V and 7 bases for J; bases not matched to a gene: 25. CDR3 loop: CATSRRLRRPPDLGQDEAFF. CDR3 nucleotides: TGTGCCACCAGCAGACGGCTCCGACGACCACCAGACCTAGGACAGGATGAAGCTTTCTTT.

A few counts support this clone. J is TRBJ1-5 and V is TRBV12-5, with 7 bases lining up with TRBD1. Germline assignment: CDR1 LGHNT and CDR2 FRNRAP. The CDR3 spans 13 residues. V was clipped by 7 bases and J by 5 bases; unmatched bases: 5. As DNA, the CDR3 is TGTGCTAGTGCCAGGGGGTTATATCAGCCCCAGCATTTT. As protein: CASARGLYQPQHF.

The rearrangement uses TRBV2 and TRBJ2-3; TRBD2 agrees at 7 bases. Germline CDR1 SNHLY, CDR2 FYNNEI. After removal of 5 bases from V and 10 bases from J, the junction contained 9 bases not matched to a gene. This CDR3 spans 13 amino acids. CDR3 protein: CASSSTEAGAQYF. In DNA, the CDR3 is TGTGCCAGCAGTTCGACTGAGGCGGGGGCGCAGTATTTT. The variable domain in full, completed from reference TRBV2 and TRBJ2-3, reads EPEVTQTPSHQVTQMGQEVILRCVPISNHLYFYWYRQILGQKVEFLVSFYNNEISEKSEIFDDQFSVERPDGSNFTLKIRSTKLEDSAMYFCASSSTEAGAQYFGPGTRLTVL.

The chain recombines TRBV7-9 with TRBJ1-2; D unresolved. The germline V gene has CDR1 SEHNR and CDR2 FQNEAQ (reference sequence). The length of the CDR3 is 12 residues. Trimming took 1 base from V and 8 from J, leaving 8 bases between them. The CDR3 loop is CASSLGAGGYTF. The CDR3 bases are TGTGCCAGCAGCTTAGGGGCGGGGGGCTACACCTTC.

The V call is TRBV4-3, the J call TRBJ1-1; D ambiguous. The germline V gene has CDR1 LGHNA and CDR2 YSLEER. Trimming cost V 3 bases and J 5 bases, with 7 bases left between them. The length of the CDR3 is 12 residues. In nucleotides, the CDR3 is TGCGCCAGCAGCCACGGTCTTACTGAAGCTTTCTTT. Its protein is CASSHGLTEAFF.

The chain combines TRBV5-1 with TRBJ1-1, with 8 positions matching TRBD1. Germline trimming cut 5 bases from V and 6 bases from J; bases unmatched to any gene: 6. Germline-derived CDR1 and CDR2 are SGHRS and YFSETQ. The CDR3 has 13 amino acids. CDR3 bases: TGCGCCAGCAGGGACAGGGTGGCATCTGAAGCTTTCTTT. Its protein is CASRDRVASEAFF.

The V and J genes are TRBV5-1 and TRBJ1-2; D gene uncertain. V gave up 4 bases and J gave up 4 bases, with 17 bases separating them. This CDR3 region has 15 residues. Germline V CDR1 and CDR2: SGHRS, YFSETQ. CDR3 nucleotide sequence: TGCGCCAGCAGCCAGGACTCCAGCGCAGGCTATGGCTACACCTTC. Amino acids: CASSQDSSAGYGYTF. The full variable domain, rest sourced from reference TRBV5-1 and TRBJ1-2, is KAGVTQTPRYLIKTRGQQVTLSCSPISGHRSVSWYQQTPGQGLQFLFEYFSETQRNKGNFPGRFSGRQFSNSRSEMNVSTLELGDSALYLCASSQDSSAGYGYTFGSGTRLTVV.

The J gene is TRBJ1-5, the V gene TRBV18; tentatively, D is TRBD1 (5 bases). Per the germline V gene, CDR1 is KGHSH and CDR2 is LQKENI. V was cut by 6 bases and J by 3 bases, with 15 bases left in between. The CDR3 runs to 15 residues. The CDR3 reads CASSSVGRVNQPQHF. CDR3 nucleotide sequence: TGTGCCAGCTCTTCGGTTGGCAGGGTCAATCAGCCCCAGCATTTT.

V is TRBV20-1 and J is TRBJ1-2, with D possibly being TRBD1 (5 bases). The CDR3 has 11 amino acids. Trimming stripped 0 bases from V and 10 bases from J, with 9 bases between. Per germline, CDR1 DFQATT and CDR2 SNEGSKA (reference sequence). This CDR3 is CSARDNRFYTF. The CDR3 DNA reads TGCAGTGCTAGAGATAACAGGTTCTACACCTTC.

The J gene is TRBJ1-5, the V gene TRBV20-1, with D uncertain. This CDR3 comprises 14 residues. Trimming took 3 bases from V and 0 from J, leaving 9 bases between them. CDR1 is DFQATT, CDR2 SNEGSKA, per germline (reference sequence). The CDR3: CSASSLYSNQPQHF. The CDR3 nucleotides are TGCAGTGCTAGTTCTCTTTATAGCAATCAGCCCCAGCATTTT.

CDR3 residues: CASSMRGGSSYNEQFF. CDR3 coding DNA: TGTGCCAGTAGTATGCGGGGGGGGAGCTCCTACAATGAGCAGTTCTTC. The chain carries TRBV19 and TRBJ2-1; 9 positions match TRBD2. After removal of 3 bases from V and 0 bases from J, the junction contained 3 bases not matched to a gene. Per germline, CDR1 LNHDA and CDR2 SQIVND (reference sequence). The length of the CDR3 is 16 residues.

The chain uses TRBV7-9 and TRBJ2-3; 10 nucleotides align to TRBD1. The CDR3 spans 14 residues. Trimming cost V 4 bases and J 6 bases; bases outside gene matches: 4. Germline CDR1 reads SEHNR; CDR2 reads FQNEAQ (reference sequence). CDR3 loop: CASSYGTGADTQYF. The CDR3 DNA is TGTGCCAGCAGCTACGGGACAGGGGCCGATACGCAGTATTTT.

The gene calls are TRBV11-1 and TRBJ1-1; maybe TRBD1 (5 bases). With 3 bases removed from V and 1 base from J, the gap between germline ends came to 15 bases. The CDR3 is 16 amino acids. CDR1 is SGHAT, CDR2 FQDESV, per germline (reference sequence). The CDR3 here is CASSFARKQGNTEAFF. CDR3 bases: TGTGCCAGCAGCTTCGCTAGGAAGCAGGGGAACACTGAAGCTTTCTTT.

The chain employs TRBV4-3 and TRBJ2-3; D remains unclear. CDR1 and CDR2 from the germline V gene are LGHNA and YSLEER. This CDR3 comprises 16 residues. Trimming removed 1 base at V and 2 bases at J, with 13 bases between. The CDR3 is CASSQGANGYTDTQYF. The CDR3 DNA reads TGCGCCAGCAGCCAAGGGGCTAATGGGTACACAGATACGCAGTATTTT.

This clone has only a few counts. This chain uses TRBV27 with TRBJ1-2; D is possibly TRBD1 (5 bases). The CDR3 spans 14 residues. The V gene lost 0 bases and the J gene lost 1 base, with 6 bases spanning the gap. Germline V gene lookup returns CDR1 MNHEY and CDR2 SMNVEV (reference sequence). Here the CDR3 DNA reads TGTGCCAGCAGTTTATCAAGGGGTAACTATGGCTACACCTTC. Protein sequence: CASSLSRGNYGYTF.